The 29 T cell receptor beta chains presented below share a single source sample, sequenced in a study of T cell repertoires in cytomegalovirus infection. From the reads, TCRdb called clonotypes with MiXCR, one entry per CDR3 protein. This table has about 920,000 distinct CDR3 sequences, roughly 30% appearing once. These TCRs are of unknown antigen specificity. The input for sequencing was cultured CD8+ T cells from PBMCs, taken from culture after CMV antigen stimulation. Receptors were obtained from a human donor in good health (CMV status not recorded). Some clones in this sample may be carry-over from other donors' samples.

This clonotype came up a few times. The V call is TRBV12-3 or TRBV12-4, the J call TRBJ1-1; D not resolved. This CDR3 has 14 amino acids. V shed 5 bases and J shed 5 bases, with 15 bases lying between them. Here the CDR3 reads CASSPPEHGTEAFF. The CDR3 DNA sequence: TGTGCCAGCAGTCCCCCCGAACACGGAACTGAAGCTTTCTTT.

This sequence joins TRBV5-8 and TRBJ1-1; D is possibly TRBD1 (5 bases). The CDR3 runs 14 residues. Germline V gene sequence: CDR1 SGHTS, CDR2 YDEGEE. V lost 2 bases and J lost 5, with 13 bases in between. CDR3 amino acids: CASSFRPQGTEAFF. DNA of the CDR3: TGTGCCAGCAGCTTCAGGCCCCAGGGTACTGAAGCTTTCTTT.

The rearrangement uses TRBV24-1 and TRBJ2-2; D not certain. V lost 3 bases and J lost 0, with 4 bases in between. Looked up from germline, CDR1 is KGHDR and CDR2 is SFDVKD. This CDR3 comprises 14 residues. In DNA form, the CDR3 reads TGTGCCACCAGTGATAGATCGAACACCGGGGAGCTGTTTTTT. Translating gives CATSDRSNTGELFF.

This clonotype was observed a handful of times. The chain is built from TRBV6-1 and TRBJ2-7; D unresolved. V was clipped by 4 bases and J by 0 bases, with 7 bases between them. The CDR3 runs 13 residues. Looked up from germline, CDR1 is MNHNS and CDR2 is SASEGT. In DNA, the CDR3 is TGTGCCAGCAGTGCCAGACACTCCTACGAGCAGTACTTC. Protein sequence: CASSARHSYEQYF.

This clonotype has more than one count but fewer than ten. CDR3 nucleotide sequence: TGTGCCAGCAGTTATACAGGGGAAAAACTGTTTTTT. It specifies CASSYTGEKLFF. J is TRBJ1-4 and V is TRBV6-5; weak D call: TRBD1 (6 bases). Trimming removed 3 bases from V and 8 bases from J, with 7 bases in between. Germline V gives CDR1 MNHEY, CDR2 SVGAGI. The CDR3 runs to 12 residues.

Regarding this clonotype: Germline is not matched at one junction end, which may reflect a read error. CDR3 amino acids: CATGTSGGEETRYF. The CDR3 DNA reads TGTGCCACGGGGACTAGCGGGGGGGAAGAGACCCGGTACTTC. The chain combines TRBV28 with TRBJ2-5; 16 nucleotides match TRBD2. The length of the CDR3 is 14 residues. From germline, CDR1 is MDHEN and CDR2 SYDVKM.

The chain has TRBV9 and TRBJ1-4, with no clear D. With 4 bases removed from V and 7 bases from J, the gap between germline ends came to 17 bases. This CDR3 region has 15 residues. Germline V gene lookup returns CDR1 SGDLS and CDR2 YYNGEE. CDR3 sequence (DNA): TGTGCCAGCAGCCCCGGAGGCATCTCTATTGAAAAACTGTTTTTT. Translation gives CASSPGGISIEKLFF.

The chain links TRBV4-1 to TRBJ2-5, with D perhaps matching TRBD1 (5 bases). Germline V gene data show CDR1 as MGHRA and CDR2 as YSYEKL. This CDR3 region has 17 residues. V shed 1 base and J shed 5 bases, with 20 bases lying between them. CDR3 sequence reads: CASSQVGLGLAEETQYF. Here the CDR3 DNA reads TGCGCCAGCAGCCAAGTGGGATTGGGGCTGGCGGAGGAGACCCAGTACTTC.

This clonotype was recorded once. The chain uses TRBV18 and TRBJ2-5; D gene unclear. Germline loops: CDR1 KGHSH, CDR2 LQKENI. This CDR3 spans 16 amino acids. V shed 5 bases and J shed 1 base, with 17 bases lying between them. The CDR3 region is CASSTQPPVPQETQYF. In DNA form, the CDR3 reads TGTGCCAGCTCAACCCAACCCCCCGTACCCCAAGAGACCCAGTACTTC.

The V call is TRBV5-1, the J call TRBJ2-7; 11 positions match TRBD1. Germline CDR1 is SGHRS and CDR2 is YFSETQ. The CDR3 spans 19 residues. J was trimmed by 3 bases and V by 6 bases; bases with no gene match: 20. The CDR3 nucleotides are TGCGCCAGCAACCCGGGACAGGGGGTTTTCCACCCACAAGACTACGAGCAGTACGTC. Translation: CASNPGQGVFHPQDYEQYV.

This clonotype was recorded a few times. The V and J genes are TRBV19 and TRBJ1-5, with D maybe TRBD1 (5 bases). This CDR3 has 15 amino acids. Between the trimmed V and J ends, which lost 0 bases and 3 bases, there was a span of 9 bases. Germline CDR1 LNHDA, CDR2 SQIVND (reference sequence). The CDR3 DNA follows: TGTGCCAGTAGTATAGATGACAGTAACAATCAGCCCCAGCATTTT. Its translation is CASSIDDSNNQPQHF.

For this clonotype: A much larger clone differs from this one at a single base, so this may be a read error. The chain joins TRBV7-4 to TRBJ2-5; perhaps TRBD1 as D (6 bases). Germline lookup yields CDR1 SGHVT and CDR2 SQSDAQ. This CDR3 contains 16 residues. V was cut by 4 bases and J by 4 bases, with 19 bases left in between. CDR3 sequence: CASSSLQGRERETQYF. CDR3 DNA sequence: TGTGCCAGCAGCTCGTTACAGGGCCGGGAACGAGAGACCCAGTACTTC.

The gene calls are TRBV27 and TRBJ1-2; D not resolved. V was shortened by 2 bases and J by 1 base, with 11 bases between the two germline ends. Germline CDR1 MNHEY, CDR2 SMNVEV (reference sequence). The CDR3 consists of 15 residues. CDR3 nucleotides: TGTGCCAGCAGTTTAACGGCCGGTGGTAACTATGGCTACACCTTC. Amino acids: CASSLTAGGNYGYTF.

This clonotype was counted between two and nine times. This rearrangement joins TRBV4-1 to TRBJ1-1, with 7 bases aligning to TRBD1. The CDR3 spans 14 residues. Unmatched junction bases numbered 10, after V lost 2 bases and J lost 10 bases. Germline values: CDR1 MGHRA, CDR2 YSYEKL. The CDR3 is CASSQLLGGLLAFF. The CDR3 nucleotides are TGCGCCAGCAGCCAACTGTTAGGGGGCCTTCTAGCTTTCTTT.

The chain carries TRBV9 and TRBJ2-2, with D maybe TRBD2 (6 bases). Per the germline V gene, CDR1 is SGDLS and CDR2 is YYNGEE. Between the trimmed V and J ends, which lost 2 bases and 6 bases, there was a span of 26 bases. The CDR3 length is 19 residues. CDR3 bases: TGTGCCAGCAGCGTTGGGCCACGAGGCGGGGCGGGTTCCTCCGGGGAGCTGTTTTTT. Amino acid sequence: CASSVGPRGGAGSSGELFF.

The chain joins TRBV12-3 or TRBV12-4 to TRBJ2-1, with D perhaps being TRBD1 or TRBD2 (5 bases each). The V and J ends lost 4 bases and 6 bases respectively, with 16 bases between them. This CDR3 is 15 amino acids long. Here the CDR3 reads CASSYGTGTLNEQFF. DNA of the CDR3: TGTGCCAGCAGTTATGGGACGGGTACCCTCAATGAGCAGTTCTTC.

The chain combines TRBV20-1 with TRBJ1-1; 11 bases are shared with TRBD1. Germline V gives CDR1 DFQATT, CDR2 SNEGSKA (reference sequence). The J segment lost 10 bases and the V segment lost 0 bases, leaving 10 bases of the junction unmatched. The CDR3 loop spans 15 amino acids. The CDR3 loop is CSARDPGQGAMGAFF. The CDR3 DNA sequence: TGCAGTGCTAGAGACCCCGGACAGGGGGCGATGGGAGCTTTCTTT.

V usage is TRBV7-9 and J usage is TRBJ2-1, with D possibly being TRBD2 (5 bases). This CDR3 comprises 14 residues. Per germline, CDR1 SEHNR and CDR2 FQNEAQ (reference sequence). With 5 bases removed from V and 6 bases from J, the gap between germline ends came to 14 bases. CDR3 bases: TGTGCCAGCAGCCATTTCGTCCGGGGCAATGAGCAGTTCTTC. Protein product: CASSHFVRGNEQFF.

V usage is TRBV15 and J usage is TRBJ1-4; weak D call: TRBD1 (5 bases). CDR3 length equals 15 residues. CDR1 and CDR2 (germline): LNHNV, YYDKDF (reference sequence). V lost 5 bases and J 7 bases, leaving 17 bases between the germline ends. The CDR3 loop reads CATSRGAGSGEKLFF. In DNA, the CDR3 is TGTGCCACCAGCCGAGGGGCAGGGTCCGGTGAAAAACTGTTTTTT.

The chain recombines TRBV7-9 with TRBJ2-7; TRBD2 matches 10 bases. CDR3 length: 15 amino acids. Losses at the gene ends were 5 bases for V and 7 bases for J; bases not matched to a gene: 11. CDR1 SEHNR and CDR2 FQNEAQ come from the germline V gene (reference sequence). CDR3 nucleotides: TGTGCCAGCAGCCACGGGGCTAGCGGGGGTTATGAGCAGTACTTC. This encodes CASSHGASGGYEQYF.

This chain joins TRBV27 and TRBJ2-1; 7 nucleotides agree with TRBD2. The CDR3 length is 13 residues. J was trimmed by 10 bases and V by 3 bases; bases with no gene match: 6. The germline gives CDR1 MNHEY, CDR2 SMNVEV (reference sequence). CDR3 sequence: CASSFFTGGEQFF. CDR3 bases: TGTGCCAGCAGTTTCTTTACCGGGGGGGAGCAGTTCTTC.

V gene TRBV25-1 combines with J gene TRBJ1-1; a weak D match, TRBD1 (6 bases). The CDR3 runs 16 residues. The V gene's germline CDR1 is MGHDK and CDR2 SYGVNS. Trimming removed 1 base at V and 3 bases at J, with 15 bases between. The CDR3 nucleotides read TGTGCCAGCAGTGAATTTTTCAGGGGCGAGTACACTGAAGCTTTCTTT. This sequence encodes CASSEFFRGEYTEAFF.

The gene calls are TRBV12-3 or TRBV12-4 and TRBJ1-2; D gene ambiguous. The CDR3 totals 16 residues. V lost 5 bases and J lost 6, with 22 bases in between. For the CDR3, the DNA is TGTGCCAGCAGTCCAGGTGGGTCAGGATTGCGACATGGCTACACCTTC. Its translation: CASSPGGSGLRHGYTF.

A few counts support this clonotype. The chain couples TRBV28 to TRBJ1-1; D is unclear. The CDR3 is made up of 14 amino acids. CDR1 and CDR2 (germline): MDHEN, SYDVKM. V was trimmed by 1 base and J by 1 base, leaving 7 bases between them. In DNA, the CDR3 is TGTGCCAGCAGTTTATCTGACGGGAACACTGAAGCTTTCTTT. Translated: CASSLSDGNTEAFF.

This clonotype was detected many times. The CDR3 sequence: CASSPSKRGNQPQHF. The CDR3 nucleotides read TGTGCCAGCAGCCCCTCCAAGCGGGGTAATCAGCCCCAGCATTTT. The V call is TRBV7-2, the J call TRBJ1-5, with D uncertain. The CDR3 contains 15 residues. V was cut by 5 bases and J by 4 bases, with 15 bases left in between. Germline loops: CDR1 SGHTA, CDR2 FQGNSA.

This clonotype has more than one count but fewer than ten. The chain carries TRBV12-3 or TRBV12-4 and TRBJ2-7, with D tentatively TRBD1 or TRBD2 (5 bases each). Between the trimmed V and J ends, which lost 5 bases and 5 bases, there was a span of 16 bases. This CDR3 comprises 14 residues. The chain's CDR3 is CASSPGRLSDEQYF. CDR3 coding DNA: TGTGCCAGCAGTCCGGGACGCTTAAGCGACGAGCAGTACTTC.

Here the CDR3 reads CASSRSGRTEAFF. The CDR3 nucleotides are TGTGCCAGCAGCCGATCGGGGAGAACTGAAGCTTTCTTT. The chain combines TRBV5-5 with TRBJ1-1; D is undetermined. Per the germline V gene, CDR1 is SGHKS and CDR2 is YYEKEE (reference sequence). This CDR3 spans 13 amino acids. The ends were cut back, 4 bases at V and 5 bases at J, with 12 bases in the middle.

This clonotype showed up just once. The rearrangement joins TRBV7-3 to TRBJ2-3; 13 bases map to TRBD2. The CDR3 contains 16 residues. With V trimmed by 5 bases and J by 6 bases, 8 bases remained unmatched. Germline CDR1 is SGHTA and CDR2 is FQGTGA. CDR3 residues: CASSPALAGGGDTQYF. CDR3 bases: TGTGCCAGCAGCCCCGCACTAGCGGGGGGGGGGGATACGCAGTATTTT.

Many counts were recorded for this clonotype. The V call is TRBV27, the J call TRBJ2-7; D might be TRBD2 (5 bases). The V gene lost 2 bases and the J gene lost 0 bases, with 11 bases spanning the gap. Per germline, CDR1 MNHEY and CDR2 SMNVEV (reference sequence). The CDR3 runs to 15 residues. DNA of the CDR3: TGTGCCAGCAGTTTAGGCCGGGGAAGCTCCTACGAGCAGTACGTC. It yields the protein CASSLGRGSSYEQYV.